The next 15 T cell receptor beta chains were all read from a single sample in a study of blood T cell repertoires in COVID-19. Here immunoSEQ multiplex PCR was the method, and the copy in TCRdb shows in-frame clones only, minus some. The sample records a few hundred thousand clones, 89% being singletons. Sample: peripheral blood. These receptors came from a woman aged 25-40 years with COVID-19, enrolled during active disease.

This clone was recorded once. This chain connects TRBV2 to TRBJ1-2; TRBD1 is a possible D gene (5 bases). Germline V lookup: CDR1 SNHLY, CDR2 FYNNEI. The CDR3 sequence is 11 residues long. Trimming shortened V by 11 bases and J by 8 bases, and 15 bases separated the two germline ends. The CDR3 reads CAPTFGGGYTF. The CDR3 nucleotides are TGTGCCCCTACCTTTGGGGGGGGCTACACCTTC.

V is TRBV7-9 and J is TRBJ1-4, with 9 bases fitting TRBD1. The CDR3 spans 12 residues. CDR1 is SEHNR, CDR2 FQNEAQ, per germline (reference sequence). Trimming at V came to 5 bases and at J to 11 bases, leaving 3 bases not matched to a gene. DNA for the CDR3: TGTGCCAGCAGCAGGACAGGGGAGAAACTGTTTTTT. The encoded protein is CASSRTGEKLFF.

The chain couples TRBV10-3 to TRBJ2-7, with 8 positions matching TRBD1. The germline V gene has CDR1 ENHRY and CDR2 SYGVKD. Trimming cost V 2 bases and J 2 bases; bases outside gene matches: 8. The CDR3 is 16 amino acids. In DNA form, the CDR3 reads TGTGCCATCAGTGAGCCTCACGGGACAGGTACCTACGAGCAGTACTTC. Encoded protein: CAISEPHGTGTYEQYF.

This chain uses TRBV6-1 with TRBJ1-4; 9 bases are shared with TRBD1. J lost 8 bases, V lost 2 bases, and 0 bases had no gene match. Germline assignment: CDR1 MNHNS and CDR2 SASEGT. The CDR3 loop spans 13 amino acids. CDR3 sequence: CASSETGGEKLFF. CDR3 coding DNA: TGTGCCAGCAGTGAAACAGGGGGCGAAAAACTGTTTTTT.

The chain recombines TRBV5-1 with TRBJ1-1; 7 bases match TRBD1. Germline V gene data show CDR1 as SGHRS and CDR2 as YFSETQ. The CDR3 consists of 15 residues. Trimming removed 4 bases from V and 4 bases from J; junction bases left unmatched: 10. The CDR3, as DNA: TGCGCCAGCAGCCCCACAGGGGTGGGACCCACTGAAGCTTTCTTT. It specifies CASSPTGVGPTEAFF.

The chain uses TRBV6-6 and TRBJ1-2, with 9 bases lining up with TRBD1. Germline CDR1 is MNHNY and CDR2 is SVGAGI (reference sequence). Trimming cost V 6 bases and J 8 bases; bases outside gene matches: 16. CDR3 length equals 16 residues. CDR3 residues: CASRPVSYRQGDGYTF. The CDR3 region has the DNA TGTGCCAGCAGACCCGTCTCCTACAGACAGGGGGACGGCTACACCTTC.

This clone was detected a few times. The J gene is TRBJ2-7, the V gene TRBV12-1; TRBD2 is taken as the D call from the table, unchecked against the DNA. TRBV12-1 is reported as a pseudogene. The CDR3 has 13 residues. CDR3 coding DNA: TGTGCCAGCACCCTTGTCGGTGCCTACGAGCAGTACGTC. Translation: CASTLVGAYEQYV.

V is TRBV27 and J is TRBJ1-5; the match to TRBD1 covers 8 bases. Germline loops: CDR1 MNHEY, CDR2 SMNVEV (reference sequence). This CDR3 comprises 14 residues. V dropped 5 bases and J dropped 7; count of bases not matched to a gene: 7. The CDR3 sequence: CASSPTGVWQPQHF. The CDR3 nucleotides are TGTGCCAGCAGTCCGACAGGGGTTTGGCAGCCCCAGCATTTT.

This chain joins TRBV7-9 and TRBJ2-7; perhaps TRBD1 as D (5 bases). Germline CDR1 SEHNR, CDR2 FQNEAQ (reference sequence). CDR3 length: 14 amino acids. V was shortened by 4 bases and J by 1 base, with 11 bases between the two germline ends. The CDR3 loop reads CASSSRSGSYEQYV. The CDR3 nucleotides read TGTGCCAGCAGCTCTCGGTCAGGGTCCTACGAGCAGTACGTC.

Points on this clone: The same CDR3 arises from other DNA sequences in this sample as well. The chain employs TRBV6-5 and TRBJ1-5; D is possibly TRBD1 (5 bases). CDR3 length: 14 amino acids. Trimming removed 0 bases at V and 5 bases at J, with 8 bases between. CDR1 and CDR2 from the germline V gene are MNHEY and SVGAGI. In DNA form, the CDR3 reads TGTGCCAGCAGTTACTCAGCGGGGGATCAGCCCCAGCATTTT. Amino acid sequence: CASSYSAGDQPQHF.

The chain carries TRBV7-2 and TRBJ2-2; 15 bases align to TRBD2. The CDR3 length is 19 residues. CDR1 SGHTA and CDR2 FQGNSA come from the germline V gene. V dropped 0 bases and J dropped 9; count of bases not matched to a gene: 11. The CDR3: CASSLAGTSGGLSGRELFF. The CDR3, as DNA: TGTGCCAGCAGCTTAGCAGGGACTAGCGGGGGGTTGAGTGGCCGGGAGCTGTTTTTT.

The rearrangement joins TRBV28 to TRBJ1-4; perhaps TRBD1 as D (5 bases). The V end was cut by 6 bases, the J end by 8 bases, with 22 bases between. CDR1 and CDR2 from the germline V gene are MDHEN and SYDVKM. The CDR3 consists of 16 residues. Here the CDR3 reads CASRRGPAGEGEKLFF. The CDR3 DNA reads as TGTGCCAGCAGGAGAGGACCTGCGGGGGAAGGCGAAAAACTGTTTTTT.

The chain uses TRBV7-9 and TRBJ2-2, with TRBD1 as a possible D gene (6 bases). Germline CDR1 SEHNR, CDR2 FQNEAQ (reference sequence). The CDR3 consists of 18 residues. With 7 bases removed from V and 3 bases from J, the gap between germline ends came to 24 bases. Here the CDR3 DNA reads TGTGCCAGCAACTCGGGCGAGGGGGTCGGGTTAGACACCGGGGAGCTGTTTTTT. It specifies CASNSGEGVGLDTGELFF.

The chain links TRBV11-2 to TRBJ1-1, with 8 bases lining up with TRBD1. V lost 5 bases and J lost 4; bases outside the gene matches: 3. Germline loops: CDR1 SGHAT, CDR2 FQNNGV. This CDR3 has 13 amino acids. The CDR3 reads CASSTGQGTEAFF. CDR3 in DNA: TGTGCCAGCAGCACTGGACAGGGCACTGAAGCTTTCTTT.

The chain couples TRBV7-9 to TRBJ2-1; TRBD1 agrees at 7 bases. This CDR3 comprises 17 residues. Germline V gene data show CDR1 as SEHNR and CDR2 as FQNEAQ (reference sequence). V was pared by 2 bases and J by 6 bases, with 13 bases of the junction left unmatched. CDR3 region: CASSLIDRAIPLNEQFF. CDR3 DNA: TGTGCCAGCAGCTTAATCGACAGGGCCATTCCTCTCAATGAGCAGTTCTTC.